This is a list of T cell receptor beta chains from one sample in a study of beta chain features in type 1 diabetes. The table came from immunoSEQ multiplex PCR; TCRdb's copy has only in-frame clones and leaves some out. The profile covers 250,000 or so clones, with around 14% appearing a single time and roughly 0.019% taken by the ten largest. The sample comprised naive CD4+ T cells from blood. The receptor set was obtained from a man aged 30 to 39 with type 1 diabetes. CDR3s include the opening cysteine and the closing phenylalanine or tryptophan. The D gene is left open where the match is weak. Size is omitted from some rows. Given values are once, few, many or a class for expanded clones.

d_call	v_call	clone_size	j_call	cdr3_aa	cdr3_nt
TRBD1	TRBV19	NA	TRBJ1-2	CASMTPGGFYYGYTF	TGTGCCAGTATGACCCCAGGGGGCTTCTACTATGGCTACACCTTC
NA	TRBV28	few	TRBJ1-2	CASLREGYGYTF	TGTGCCAGCCTCCGGGAGGGCTATGGCTACACCTTC
TRBD2	TRBV11-3	NA	TRBJ2-2	CASSPRYPGLAVDTGELFF	TGTGCCAGCAGCCCCCGGTATCCGGGACTAGCGGTTGACACCGGGGAGCTGTTTTTT
TRBD1	TRBV19	few	TRBJ1-5	CASSRQGNQPQHF	TGTGCCAGTAGTCGACAGGGGAATCAGCCCCAGCATTTT
NA	TRBV14	NA	TRBJ2-5	CASSQRRSQETQYF	TGTGCCAGCAGCCAACGGCGGTCCCAAGAGACCCAGTACTTC
TRBD2	TRBV7-2	few	TRBJ2-7	CASSSIAGVNEQYF	TGTGCCAGCAGCTCCATAGCGGGAGTGAACGAGCAGTACTTC
TRBD2	TRBV6-5	few	TRBJ2-7	CASRSLAGGPYEQYF	TGTGCCAGCAGATCACTAGCGGGAGGGCCCTACGAGCAGTACTTC
TRBD1	TRBV9	NA	TRBJ1-1	CASSAGQRLNTEAFF	TGTGCCAGCAGCGCGGGACAGAGATTGAACACTGAAGCTTTCTTT
NA	TRBV11-3	NA	TRBJ2-5	CASSFRGKQETQYF	TGTGCCAGCAGCTTTAGGGGTAAACAAGAGACCCAGTACTTC
NA	TRBV5-4	NA	TRBJ2-3	CASTPEGRTADTQYF	TGTGCCAGCACCCCGGAGGGCAGAACAGCAGATACGCAGTATTTT
TRBD2	TRBV19	few	TRBJ2-5	CAIEGLAGQETQYF	TGTGCCATCGAAGGACTAGCGGGACAAGAGACCCAGTACTTC
TRBD2	TRBV4-1	NA	TRBJ2-1	CASSQWSSGTYNEQFF	TGCGCCAGCAGCCAATGGTCTAGCGGGACCTACAATGAGCAGTTCTTC
TRBD2	TRBV5-1	NA	TRBJ2-3	CASSSSGSGGTDTQYF	TGCGCCAGCAGCTCTAGCGGGAGTGGAGGCACAGATACGCAGTATTTT